This TCR beta chain was obtained from a study of blood T cell repertoires in COVID-19. Overall study: From the United States, Italy and Spain came samples of acute and convalescent COVID-19. PBMCs, B-cell-depleted T cells, or T cells were the source of the cDNA or gDNA that made up the material.

Original methodology: Scientists estimated how many nucleated cells there were by amplifying reference gene primers. The method was immunoSEQ multiplex PCR; TCRdb's version includes in-frame clones alone and lacks a portion of them. The V and J calls and clone size come from that table; D and trimming were worked out from the DNA. This table has hundreds of thousands of clones, about nine tenths appearing once. Trimming took off 0 bases at V and 5 bases at J, with 14 bases between the two ends. Germline CDR1 SGDLS, CDR2 YYNGEE. CDR3 size: 15 residues. The sequence was obtained from a woman in her fifties or sixties with COVID-19, enrolled during active disease. What was sequenced was peripheral blood. The gene calls are TRBV9 and TRBJ1-1; D is possibly TRBD1 (6 bases). CDR3 nucleotides: TGTGCCAGCAGCGTAGCCCCGCAAAGGGGGACTGAAGCTTTCTTT. Encoded protein: CASSVAPQRGTEAFF.